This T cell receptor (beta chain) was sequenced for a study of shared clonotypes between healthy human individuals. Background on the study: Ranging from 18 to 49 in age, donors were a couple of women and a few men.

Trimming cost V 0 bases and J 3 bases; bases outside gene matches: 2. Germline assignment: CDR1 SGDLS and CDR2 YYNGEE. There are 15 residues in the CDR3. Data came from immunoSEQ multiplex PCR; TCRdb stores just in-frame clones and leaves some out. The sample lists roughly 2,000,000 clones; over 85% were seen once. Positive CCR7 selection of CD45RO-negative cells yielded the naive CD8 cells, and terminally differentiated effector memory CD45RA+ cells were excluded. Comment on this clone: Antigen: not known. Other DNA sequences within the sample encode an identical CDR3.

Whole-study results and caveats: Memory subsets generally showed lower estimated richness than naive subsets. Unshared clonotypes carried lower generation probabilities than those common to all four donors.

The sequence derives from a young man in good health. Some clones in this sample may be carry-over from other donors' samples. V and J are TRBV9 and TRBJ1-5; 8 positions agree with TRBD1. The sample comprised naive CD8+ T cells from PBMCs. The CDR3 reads CASSVAGQVNQPQHF. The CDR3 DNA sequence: TGTGCCAGCAGCGTAGCGGGACAGGTCAATCAGCCCCAGCATTTT. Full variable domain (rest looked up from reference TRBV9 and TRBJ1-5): DSGVTQTPKHLITATGQRVTLRCSPRSGDLSVYWYQQSLDQGLQFLIQYYNGEERAKGNILERFSAQQFPDLHSELNLSSLELGDSALYFCASSVAGQVNQPQHFGDGTRLSIL.